The 6 T cell receptor beta chains presented below share a single source sample, sequenced in a study of blood T cells in healthy people across ages. With a J-beta primer mix and a sample-barcoded 5' primer, a second PCR ran about 6 to 11 cycles. TCRdb called the 5' RACE reads again in MiXCR, with one record for every CDR3 protein. This table has around 1,100,000 distinct CDR3 sequences, 35% to 40% appearing once. Sequencing was performed on blood. Source of these receptors: a man aged 18 to 30 in good health.

The chain joins TRBV2 to TRBJ1-5; perhaps TRBD1 as D (6 bases). Germline V CDR1 and CDR2: SNHLY, FYNNEI. The ends were cut back, 7 bases at V and 2 bases at J, with 15 bases in the middle. The CDR3 extends over 15 amino acids. DNA for the CDR3: TGTGCCAGCACCGAAGGGGGGGTTGGCAATCAGCCCCAGCATTTT. Residues: CASTEGGVGNQPQHF.

This clonotype was counted a single time. Compared with germline, one end of the junction differs, possibly owing to a read error. V usage is TRBV7-2 and J usage is TRBJ2-3; the D is unclear. Germline CDR1 and CDR2: SGHTA and FQGNSA. This CDR3 comprises 16 residues. CDR3 nucleotides: TGTGTCAGCAGCTTAGGATCGGCGGTTCCAGCAGATACGCAGTATTTT. Residues: CVSSLGSAVPADTQYF.

V is TRBV21-1 and J is TRBJ1-5; the table gives TRBD1 as D, unverified against the DNA. TRBV21-1 is a pseudogene locus. The CDR3 has 17 amino acids. The CDR3 DNA follows: TGTGCCAGCAGCAAAGGGCCCAGGGCTTATAGCAATCAGCCCCAGCATTTT. Amino acid sequence: CASSKGPRAYSNQPQHF.

J is TRBJ2-7 and V is TRBV6-2 or TRBV6-3, with D unresolved. The V gene lost 7 bases and the J gene lost 6 bases, with 13 bases spanning the gap. Germline V gene lookup returns CDR1 MNHEY and CDR2 SVGEGT. The CDR3 is made up of 12 amino acids. The CDR3 loop is CASTDPISEQYF. For the CDR3, the DNA is TGTGCCAGCACTGACCCTATCTCCGAGCAGTACTTC.

The chain is built from TRBV21-1 and TRBJ2-5; TRBD1, the D gene given by the table, was not confirmed from the DNA. TRBV21-1 is a pseudogene. This CDR3 is built from 17 residues. The CDR3 reads CASSKGSPDSRVETQYF. The CDR3 DNA sequence: TGTGCCAGCAGCAAAGGCTCCCCAGACAGCAGGGTAGAGACCCAGTACTTC.

The rearrangement uses TRBV5-1 and TRBJ2-1; 7 nucleotides match TRBD1. Per germline, CDR1 SGHRS and CDR2 YFSETQ. V lost 4 bases and J lost 13; bases outside the gene matches: 11. The CDR3 runs to 13 residues. The CDR3: CASSGGTEETQFF. The CDR3 DNA is TGCGCCAGCAGCGGTGGGACAGAAGAGACCCAGTTCTTC.